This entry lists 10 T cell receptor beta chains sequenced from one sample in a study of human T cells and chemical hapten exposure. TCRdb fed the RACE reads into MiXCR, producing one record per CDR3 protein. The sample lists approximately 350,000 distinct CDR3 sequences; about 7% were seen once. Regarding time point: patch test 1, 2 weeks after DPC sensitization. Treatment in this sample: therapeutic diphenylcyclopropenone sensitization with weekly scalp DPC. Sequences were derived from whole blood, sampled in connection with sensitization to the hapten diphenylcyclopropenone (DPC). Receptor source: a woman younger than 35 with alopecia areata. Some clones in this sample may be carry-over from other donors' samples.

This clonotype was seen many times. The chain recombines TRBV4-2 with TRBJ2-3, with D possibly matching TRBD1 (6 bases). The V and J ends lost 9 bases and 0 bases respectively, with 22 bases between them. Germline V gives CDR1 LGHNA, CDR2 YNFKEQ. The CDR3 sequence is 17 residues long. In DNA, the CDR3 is TGTGCCAGTATGACATCATTCGGACAGTTTAGCACAGATACGCAGTATTTT. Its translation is CASMTSFGQFSTDTQYF.

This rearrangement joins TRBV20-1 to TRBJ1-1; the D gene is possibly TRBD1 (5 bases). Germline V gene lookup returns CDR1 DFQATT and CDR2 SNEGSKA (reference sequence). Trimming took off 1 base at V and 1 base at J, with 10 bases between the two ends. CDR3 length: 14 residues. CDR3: CSARGGYTNTEAFF. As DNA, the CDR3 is TGCAGTGCTAGAGGGGGCTACACGAACACTGAAGCTTTCTTT.

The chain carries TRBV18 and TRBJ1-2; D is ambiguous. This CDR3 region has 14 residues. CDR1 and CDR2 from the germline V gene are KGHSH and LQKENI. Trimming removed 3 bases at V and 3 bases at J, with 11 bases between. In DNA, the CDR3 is TGTGCCAGCTCACCGCGAAGCGGAGACTATGGCTACACCTTC. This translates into CASSPRSGDYGYTF.

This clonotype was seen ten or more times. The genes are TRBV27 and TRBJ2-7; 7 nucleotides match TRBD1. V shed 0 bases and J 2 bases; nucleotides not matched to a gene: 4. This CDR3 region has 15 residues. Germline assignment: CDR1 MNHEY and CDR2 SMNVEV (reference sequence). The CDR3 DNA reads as TGTGCCAGCAGTTTATCGACACAGGGGCCCTACGAGCAGTACTTC. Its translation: CASSLSTQGPYEQYF.

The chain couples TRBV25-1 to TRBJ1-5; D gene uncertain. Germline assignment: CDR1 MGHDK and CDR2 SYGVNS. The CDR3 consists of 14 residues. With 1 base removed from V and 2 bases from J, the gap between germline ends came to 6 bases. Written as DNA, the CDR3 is TGTGCCAGCAGTGAATCATTTGGCAATCAGCCCCAGCATTTT. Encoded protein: CASSESFGNQPQHF. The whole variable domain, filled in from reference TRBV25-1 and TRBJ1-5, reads EADIYQTPRYLVIGTGKKITLECSQTMGHDKMYWYQQDPGMELHLIHYSYGVNSTEKGDLSSESTVSRIRTEHFPLTLESARPSHTSQYLCASSESFGNQPQHFGDGTRLSIL.

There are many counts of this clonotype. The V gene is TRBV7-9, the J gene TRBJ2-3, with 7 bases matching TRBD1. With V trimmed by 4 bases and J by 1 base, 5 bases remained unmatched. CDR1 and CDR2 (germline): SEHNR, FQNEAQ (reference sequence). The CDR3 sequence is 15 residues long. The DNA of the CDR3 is TGTGCCAGCAGCTGGATCGGACAGGGCACAGATACGCAGTATTTT. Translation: CASSWIGQGTDTQYF.

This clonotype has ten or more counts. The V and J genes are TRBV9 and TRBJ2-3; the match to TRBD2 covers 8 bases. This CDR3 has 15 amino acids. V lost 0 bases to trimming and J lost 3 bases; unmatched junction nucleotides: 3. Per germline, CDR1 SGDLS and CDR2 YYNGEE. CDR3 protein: CASSVAGGLTDTQYF. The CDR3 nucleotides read TGTGCCAGCAGCGTAGCGGGGGGGTTGACAGATACGCAGTATTTT.

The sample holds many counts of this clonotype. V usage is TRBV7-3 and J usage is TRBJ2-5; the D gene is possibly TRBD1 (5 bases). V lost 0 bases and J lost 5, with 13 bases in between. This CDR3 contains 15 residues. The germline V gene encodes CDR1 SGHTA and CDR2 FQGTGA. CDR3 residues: CASSLTPGQGETQYF. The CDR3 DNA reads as TGTGCCAGCAGCTTAACACCTGGACAAGGGGAGACCCAGTACTTC.

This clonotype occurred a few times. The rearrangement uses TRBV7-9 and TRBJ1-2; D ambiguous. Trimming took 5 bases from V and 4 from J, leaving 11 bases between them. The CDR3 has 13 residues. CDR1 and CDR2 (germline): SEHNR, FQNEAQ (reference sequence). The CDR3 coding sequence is TGTGCCAGCAGCCCCCCTGTAGGCTATGGCTACACCTTC. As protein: CASSPPVGYGYTF.

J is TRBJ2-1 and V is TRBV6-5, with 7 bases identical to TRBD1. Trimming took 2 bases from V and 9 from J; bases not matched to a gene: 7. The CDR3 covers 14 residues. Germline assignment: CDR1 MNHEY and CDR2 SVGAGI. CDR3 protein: CASSYRGQYAEQFF. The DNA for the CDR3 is TGTGCCAGCAGTTACAGGGGGCAGTACGCTGAGCAGTTCTTC.